This T cell receptor beta chain was sequenced in a study of breast tumors, draining lymph nodes, adjacent tissues. Study outcomes and limitations: Data only fit, rather than demonstrated, lymph node origin of most tumor T cells. Compared with basal-like, luminal-like tumors shared significantly more repertoire with nontumor tissue. Tumors had less TCR diversity than lymph nodes, more than nontumor tissue.

TCRdb independently ran MiXCR on the multiplex PCR reads; one entry per CDR3 protein. The table includes 150,000 to 200,000 distinct CDR3 sequences, 30% to 35% detected once. The sample holds many counts of this clonotype. What it recognizes is unknown. V gave up 5 bases and J gave up 6 bases; unmatched junction bases: 12. This CDR3 is 18 amino acids long. The V gene's germline CDR1 is SGHVS and CDR2 FNYEAQ. The lymph nodes were axillary draining lymph nodes from breast cancer patients. The chain combines TRBV7-6 with TRBJ2-3; 15 nucleotides agree with TRBD2. Material for sequencing was axillary lymph node tissue. The source is a female donor with breast cancer. Some clones in this sample may be carry-over from other donors' samples. The CDR3 sequence: CASSPRTSGGASGDTQYF. The CDR3 DNA reads as TGTGCCAGCAGCCCAAGGACTAGCGGGGGGGCCAGTGGGGATACGCAGTATTTT.